The next 29 T cell receptor beta chains were all read from a single sample in a study of blood T cell repertoires in COVID-19. Profiled with immunoSEQ multiplex PCR; TCRdb holds only in-frame clones, not every one. The profile shows over 250,000 clones, around 88% of them singletons. The sequenced sample was peripheral blood. These receptors all come from a woman in her 70s with COVID-19, enrolled during active disease.

This chain joins TRBV5-8 and TRBJ2-7, with D maybe TRBD2 (7 bases). The ends were cut back, 7 bases at V and 11 bases at J, with 25 bases in the middle. CDR3 length: 14 amino acids. The germline CDR1 and CDR2 sequences are SGHTS and YDEGEE. The CDR3 region has the DNA TGTGCCAGCCCACGGTGGGGGGGCTCCTGGGGAGAGTACTTC. Translating it yields CASPRWGGSWGEYF.

The chain recombines TRBV19 with TRBJ1-1; perhaps TRBD1 as D (5 bases). V was pared by 3 bases and J by 5 bases, with 13 bases between. CDR3 length equals 14 residues. From germline, CDR1 is LNHDA and CDR2 SQIVND (reference sequence). CDR3 amino acids: CASSMATATTEAFF. CDR3 bases: TGTGCCAGTAGTATGGCGACAGCAACTACTGAAGCTTTCTTT.

The chain has TRBV2 and TRBJ2-3, with 9 bases matching TRBD2. Trimming at V came to 7 bases and at J to 4 bases, leaving 9 bases not matched to a gene. The CDR3 is 15 residues long. The germline CDR1 and CDR2 sequences are SNHLY and FYNNEI. CDR3 amino acids: CASKWGGGGPDTQYF. The CDR3 DNA reads as TGTGCCAGCAAGTGGGGCGGGGGGGGCCCAGATACGCAGTATTTT.

This chain uses TRBV12-3 or TRBV12-4 with TRBJ2-2; unclear D gene. The V end lost 6 bases, the J end lost 5 bases, and 7 bases lay between the germline ends. The CDR3 has 12 amino acids. The CDR3 DNA is TGTGCCAGCAGCCTCCAGACCGGGGAGCTGTTTTTT. Protein: CASSLQTGELFF.

This chain links TRBV18 with TRBJ2-5, with 9 bases identical to TRBD1. Germline CDR1 is KGHSH and CDR2 is LQKENI. The CDR3 loop spans 16 amino acids. The J segment lost 2 bases and the V segment lost 3 bases, leaving 7 bases of the junction unmatched. The CDR3 here is CASSPTVGQGQETQYF. The CDR3, as DNA: TGTGCCAGCTCACCCACCGTGGGACAGGGTCAAGAGACCCAGTACTTC.

The chain uses TRBV2 and TRBJ2-3; D is undetermined. Trimming took 7 bases from V and 1 from J, leaving 9 bases between them. Germline CDR1 SNHLY, CDR2 FYNNEI. The CDR3 extends over 13 amino acids. This CDR3 is CASMPERTDTQYF. In nucleotides, the CDR3 is TGTGCCAGCATGCCGGAGCGCACAGATACGCAGTATTTT.

The chain uses TRBV6-2 or TRBV6-3 and TRBJ2-7, with 7 nucleotides matching TRBD1. The ends lost 2 bases at V and 4 bases at J; junction bases unmatched: 11. There are 16 residues in the CDR3. Germline-derived CDR1 and CDR2 are MNHEY and SVGEGT. Here the CDR3 DNA reads TGTGCCAGCAGTTACGAATGGTGGGACAGCCCATACGAGCAGTACTTC. It specifies CASSYEWWDSPYEQYF.

A remark on this clone: The junction does not match germline at one end; this may be a read error. In DNA form, the CDR3 reads TGTGCCAGCAGCCCGCCCGGGACTACTGAAAAACTGTTTTTT. This sequence encodes CASSPPGTTEKLFF. V is TRBV13 and J is TRBJ1-4, with D perhaps TRBD1 (5 bases). This CDR3 spans 14 amino acids. Germline CDR1 and CDR2: PRHDT and FYEKMQ (reference sequence).

The CDR3 protein is CASTLTGPGNTIYF. CDR3 in DNA: TGTGCCAGCACCCTGACAGGGCCTGGAAACACCATATATTTT. The chain couples TRBV28 to TRBJ1-3, with 7 bases fitting TRBD1. Germline values: CDR1 MDHEN, CDR2 SYDVKM. There are 14 residues in the CDR3. The V gene end was trimmed by 7 bases and the J gene end by 2 bases; junction bases not matched to a gene: 5.

The chain couples TRBV25-1 to TRBJ1-5, with 7 bases that match TRBD1. Germline V lookup: CDR1 MGHDK, CDR2 SYGVNS. The trim removed 4 bases at V and 5 bases at J, leaving 8 bases unmatched. The CDR3 is made up of 15 amino acids. The CDR3 loop reads CASSATGIADQPQHF. CDR3 in DNA: TGTGCCAGCAGTGCGACAGGGATAGCGGATCAGCCCCAGCATTTT. Full variable domain (missing parts from reference TRBV25-1 and TRBJ1-5): EADIYQTPRYLVIGTGKKITLECSQTMGHDKMYWYQQDPGMELHLIHYSYGVNSTEKGDLSSESTVSRIRTEHFPLTLESARPSHTSQYLCASSATGIADQPQHFGDGTRLSIL.

V and J are TRBV7-2 and TRBJ2-1; 8 bases map to TRBD2. This CDR3 spans 15 amino acids. The V segment lost 3 bases and the J segment 8 bases; nucleotides outside the gene matches: 9. Germline V gene lookup returns CDR1 SGHTA and CDR2 FQGNSA. The CDR3 sequence is CASSFPLPGGDEQFF. CDR3 DNA: TGTGCCAGCAGCTTCCCTCTTCCGGGAGGGGATGAGCAGTTCTTC.

The rearrangement uses TRBV27 and TRBJ1-4; D uncertain. V shed 5 bases and J shed 0 bases, with 16 bases lying between them. The CDR3 totals 17 residues. Germline V gene lookup returns CDR1 MNHEY and CDR2 SMNVEV (reference sequence). CDR3 DNA: TGTGCCAGCAGTCCCTTTGACCTAGCCGCAACTAATGAAAAACTGTTTTTT. It yields the protein CASSPFDLAATNEKLFF.

This chain connects TRBV5-4 to TRBJ2-2; TRBD1 matches 8 bases. This CDR3 has 17 amino acids. The junction had 12 bases not matched to a gene; V was cut back by 4 bases and J by 4 bases. In germline, CDR1 is SGHNT, CDR2 YYREEE (reference sequence). The CDR3 region has the DNA TGTGCCAGCAGCCCCCCAGGACAGGGCTCTATCACCGGGGAGCTGTTTTTT. Its translation is CASSPPGQGSITGELFF.

The chain employs TRBV6-1 and TRBJ1-5; 7 nucleotides line up with TRBD1. V shed 4 bases and J 0 bases; nucleotides not matched to a gene: 6. The CDR3 consists of 16 residues. Looked up from germline, CDR1 is MNHNS and CDR2 is SASEGT. The chain's CDR3 is CASSVRQGFSNQPQHF. The CDR3 nucleotides are TGTGCCAGCAGTGTCCGACAGGGTTTTAGCAATCAGCCCCAGCATTTT.

This chain links TRBV19 with TRBJ1-5; D possibly corresponds to TRBD1 (5 bases). Germline V gene lookup returns CDR1 LNHDA and CDR2 SQIVND (reference sequence). The CDR3 length is 15 residues. Trimming removed 0 bases at V and 0 bases at J, with 6 bases between. The DNA for the CDR3 is TGTGCCAGTAGTATAGAAGGGGATAGCAATCAGCCCCAGCATTTT. Translation gives CASSIEGDSNQPQHF.

The chain uses TRBV7-9 and TRBJ1-2; maybe TRBD1 (6 bases). The V gene lost 6 bases and the J gene lost 2 bases, with 13 bases spanning the gap. The CDR3 consists of 14 residues. The germline gives CDR1 SEHNR, CDR2 FQNEAQ (reference sequence). This CDR3 is CASSYPGVNYGYTF. CDR3 bases: TGTGCCAGCAGTTATCCAGGGGTGAACTATGGCTACACCTTC. The complete variable domain, with remaining parts taken from reference TRBV7-9 and TRBJ1-2, reads DTGVSQNPRHKITKRGQNVTFRCDPISEHNRLYWYRQTLGQGPEFLTYFQNEAQLEKSRLLSDRFSAERPKGSFSTLEIQRTEQGDSAMYLCASSYPGVNYGYTFGSGTRLTVV.

This chain joins TRBV7-2 and TRBJ1-4; the match to TRBD1 covers 10 bases. From germline, CDR1 is SGHTA and CDR2 FQGNSA. Germline trimming cut 5 bases from V and 3 bases from J; bases unmatched to any gene: 3. The CDR3 is 15 residues long. Here the CDR3 DNA reads TGTGCCAGCAGCCTCGGGACAGGGGCTAATGAAAAACTGTTTTTT. This gives the protein CASSLGTGANEKLFF.

The CDR3 spells CASSWETGTFESYEQYF. The CDR3 DNA follows: TGTGCCAGCAGTTGGGAAACCGGGACATTCGAATCCTACGAGCAGTACTTC. The rearrangement joins TRBV28 to TRBJ2-7; D possibly corresponds to TRBD1 (6 bases). V lost 4 bases, J lost 1 base, and 20 bases lay in between. This CDR3 has 17 amino acids. Germline CDR1 and CDR2: MDHEN and SYDVKM.

The rearrangement joins TRBV19 to TRBJ1-1, with D tentatively TRBD1 (6 bases). The CDR3 loop spans 13 amino acids. The germline V and J ends were trimmed by 10 bases and 11 bases, with 23 bases remaining between them. Germline-derived CDR1 and CDR2 are LNHDA and SQIVND (reference sequence). The CDR3 coding sequence is TGTGCCACCCCACTCCCGGGACAATGGATGGCTTTCTTT. Residues: CATPLPGQWMAFF.

The chain is built from TRBV9 and TRBJ2-7, with TRBD1 matching 9 bases. This CDR3 is 15 amino acids long. Trimming at V came to 3 bases and at J to 5 bases, leaving 9 bases not matched to a gene. Germline CDR1 SGDLS, CDR2 YYNGEE. The CDR3 here is CASSERGTGRHEQYF. The CDR3, as DNA: TGTGCCAGCAGCGAACGGGGGACAGGGAGACACGAGCAGTACTTC.

The chain carries TRBV18 and TRBJ1-2, with D possibly being TRBD1 (6 bases). The V end lost 5 bases, the J end lost 5 bases, and 18 bases lay between the germline ends. The CDR3 covers 15 residues. Germline CDR1 KGHSH, CDR2 LQKENI. This chain's CDR3 is CASSSKDSLLYGYTF. The CDR3 DNA sequence: TGTGCCAGCTCATCAAAGGACAGCCTTCTATATGGCTACACCTTC.

V and J are TRBV9 and TRBJ1-4; no clear D gene. Germline lookup yields CDR1 SGDLS and CDR2 YYNGEE. The CDR3 covers 15 residues. Trimming took 1 base from V and 4 from J, leaving 11 bases between them. The CDR3 loop reads CASSVNADFNEKLFF. CDR3 in DNA: TGTGCCAGCAGCGTAAACGCGGATTTTAATGAAAAACTGTTTTTT.

The chain uses TRBV11-1 and TRBJ1-4; weak D call: TRBD1 (5 bases). V was cut by 3 bases and J by 6 bases, with 14 bases left in between. Looked up from germline, CDR1 is SGHAT and CDR2 is FQDESV (reference sequence). The CDR3 is 15 amino acids. Here the CDR3 reads CASSFAGAGDEKLFF. DNA for the CDR3: TGTGCCAGCAGCTTCGCCGGGGCGGGAGATGAAAAACTGTTTTTT.

This sequence joins TRBV27 and TRBJ1-1; D unclear. Trimming pared 3 bases from V and 6 bases from J, leaving 8 bases between. CDR1 MNHEY and CDR2 SMNVEV come from the germline V gene (reference sequence). The CDR3 extends over 12 amino acids. CDR3 in DNA: TGTGCCAGCAGTTTTCCAGGATCTGAAGCTTTCTTT. Its protein is CASSFPGSEAFF.

The chain recombines TRBV5-6 with TRBJ1-2, with a tentative D call TRBD1 (6 bases). The V end lost 4 bases, the J end lost 5 bases, and 21 bases lay between the germline ends. CDR3 length equals 16 residues. The V gene's germline CDR1 is SGHDT and CDR2 YYEEEE. The CDR3 here is CASSLPTGTQGYGYTF. CDR3 coding DNA: TGTGCCAGCAGCCTCCCGACTGGGACCCAGGGGTATGGCTACACCTTC.

The V and J genes are TRBV5-6 and TRBJ1-2, with unresolved D. Trimming removed 6 bases from V and 8 bases from J, with 20 bases in between. CDR1 and CDR2 from the germline V gene are SGHDT and YYEEEE. This CDR3 region has 14 residues. The CDR3 DNA follows: TGTGCCAGCATTCCTCGGAACGCCGGCGGGGGCTACACCTTC. This codes for CASIPRNAGGGYTF.

The chain is built from TRBV4-2 and TRBJ1-4, with 9 bases aligning to TRBD1. V trimming: 4 bases; J trimming: 5 bases; junction bases outside the gene matches: 8. The germline gives CDR1 LGHNA, CDR2 YNFKEQ. There are 16 residues in the CDR3. CDR3 DNA: TGTGCCAGCAGCCCCGGGGGGACAGGGCTCAATGAAAAACTGTTTTTT. It is translated as CASSPGGTGLNEKLFF.

The chain joins TRBV28 to TRBJ2-1; 7 bases align to TRBD2. The CDR3 sequence is 13 residues long. The germline gives CDR1 MDHEN, CDR2 SYDVKM. Trimming took 5 bases from V and 10 from J; bases not matched to a gene: 8. CDR3 nucleotides: TGTGCCAGCAGTGCCAGCGGGGTGGACGAGCAGTTCTTC. Its translation: CASSASGVDEQFF.

V and J are TRBV5-1 and TRBJ1-1, with TRBD1 matching 8 bases. Unmatched junction bases numbered 5, after V lost 4 bases and J lost 0 bases. CDR1 and CDR2 (germline): SGHRS, YFSETQ. CDR3 length equals 15 residues. CDR3 nucleotide sequence: TGCGCCAGCAGCATAGGACAGGGATTGAACACTGAAGCTTTCTTT. As protein: CASSIGQGLNTEAFF.